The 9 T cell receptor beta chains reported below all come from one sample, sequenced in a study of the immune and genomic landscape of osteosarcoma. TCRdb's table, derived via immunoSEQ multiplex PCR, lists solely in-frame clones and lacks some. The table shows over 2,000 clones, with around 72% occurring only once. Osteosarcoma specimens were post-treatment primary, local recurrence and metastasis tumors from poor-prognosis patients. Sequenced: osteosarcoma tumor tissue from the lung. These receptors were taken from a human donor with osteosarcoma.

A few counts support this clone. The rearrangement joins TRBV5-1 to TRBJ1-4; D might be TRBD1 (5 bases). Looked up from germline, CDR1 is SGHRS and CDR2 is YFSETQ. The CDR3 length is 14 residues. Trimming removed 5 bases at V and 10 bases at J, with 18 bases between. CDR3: CASSWDPAGGKLFF. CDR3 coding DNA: TGCGCCAGCAGTTGGGACCCGGCGGGCGGAAAACTGTTTTTT.

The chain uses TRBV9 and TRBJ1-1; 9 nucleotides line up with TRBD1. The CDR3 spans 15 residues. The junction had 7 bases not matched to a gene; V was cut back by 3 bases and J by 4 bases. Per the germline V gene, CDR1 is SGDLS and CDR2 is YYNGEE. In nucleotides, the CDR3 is TGTGCCAGCAGCGCCTCGGGACAGGGCGGCACTGAAGCTTTCTTT. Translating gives CASSASGQGGTEAFF.

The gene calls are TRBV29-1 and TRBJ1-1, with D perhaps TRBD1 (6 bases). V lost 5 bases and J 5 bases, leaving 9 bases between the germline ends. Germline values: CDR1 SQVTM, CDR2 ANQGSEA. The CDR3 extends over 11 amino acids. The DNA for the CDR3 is TGCAGCGTTTCAGGGGTTACTGAAGCTTTCTTT. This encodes CSVSGVTEAFF.

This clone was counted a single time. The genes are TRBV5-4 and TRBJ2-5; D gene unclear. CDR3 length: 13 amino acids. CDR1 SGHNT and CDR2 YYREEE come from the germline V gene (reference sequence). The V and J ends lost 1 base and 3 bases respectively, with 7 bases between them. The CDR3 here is CASSLQQKETQYF. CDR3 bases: TGTGCCAGCAGCTTGCAACAAAAAGAGACCCAGTACTTC.

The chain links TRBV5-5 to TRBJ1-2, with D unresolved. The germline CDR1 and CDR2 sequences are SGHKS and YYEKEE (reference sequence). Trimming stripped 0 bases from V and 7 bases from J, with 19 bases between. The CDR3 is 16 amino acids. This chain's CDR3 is CASSLEYVRDAVGYTF. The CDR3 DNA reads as TGTGCCAGCAGCTTGGAGTACGTGCGGGATGCGGTTGGCTACACCTTC.

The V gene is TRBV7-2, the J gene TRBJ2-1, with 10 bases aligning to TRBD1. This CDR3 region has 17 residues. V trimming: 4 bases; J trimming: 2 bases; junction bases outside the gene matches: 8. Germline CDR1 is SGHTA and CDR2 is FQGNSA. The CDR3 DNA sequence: TGTGCCAGCAGCTGGGGCAGGGACAGGGGAGCCTACAATGAGCAGTTCTTC. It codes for CASSWGRDRGAYNEQFF.

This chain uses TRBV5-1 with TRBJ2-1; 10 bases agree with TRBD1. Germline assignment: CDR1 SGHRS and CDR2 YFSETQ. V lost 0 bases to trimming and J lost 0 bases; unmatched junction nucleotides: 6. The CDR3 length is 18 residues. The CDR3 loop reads CASSLGGGQGLSYNEQFF. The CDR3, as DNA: TGCGCCAGCAGCTTGGGAGGGGGACAGGGGCTCTCCTACAATGAGCAGTTCTTC.

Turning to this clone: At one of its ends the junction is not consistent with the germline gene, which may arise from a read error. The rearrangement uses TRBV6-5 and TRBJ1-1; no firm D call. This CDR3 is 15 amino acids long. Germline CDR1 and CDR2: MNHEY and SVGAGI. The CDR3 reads CASSYSKPSDTEAFF. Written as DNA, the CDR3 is TGTGCCAGCAGCTACTCGAAACCCTCAGACACTGAAGCTTTCTTT.

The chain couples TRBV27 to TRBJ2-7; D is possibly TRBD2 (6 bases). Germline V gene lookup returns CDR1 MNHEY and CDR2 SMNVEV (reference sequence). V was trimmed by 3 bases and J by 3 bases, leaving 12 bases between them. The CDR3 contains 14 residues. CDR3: CASSFSGFRYEQYF. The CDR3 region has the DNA TGTGCCAGCAGTTTTAGCGGATTTCGCTACGAGCAGTACTTC.